One and the same sample provided the 31 T cell receptor beta chains below, sequenced in a study of cytomegalovirus exposure and HLA in healthy donors. The study ran its PCR with 60 Vbeta and 13 Jbeta primers. TCRdb keeps only in-frame clones here, not all; method: immunoSEQ multiplex PCR. The table shows more than 65,000 clones, with about 78% occurring only once. The material sequenced was PBMCs. The origin of the receptors is a man aged 18-30 years in good health and CMV-seropositive.

In its sample, this clone was seen once. The gene calls are TRBV29-1 and TRBJ2-5; the D gene is possibly TRBD2 (6 bases). V dropped 6 bases and J dropped 2 bases, with 10 bases sitting between them. CDR3 length equals 12 residues. The germline gives CDR1 SQVTM, CDR2 ANQGSEA. The CDR3 sequence: CSVLEGQETQYF. CDR3 coding DNA: TGCAGCGTGTTGGAGGGGCAAGAGACCCAGTACTTC. Variable domain in full (rest from reference TRBV29-1 and TRBJ2-5): SAVISQKPSRDICQRGTSLTIQCQVDSQVTMMFWYRQQPGQSLTLIATANQGSEATYESGFVIDKFPISRPNLTFSTLTVSNMSPEDSSIYLCSVLEGQETQYFGPGTRLLVL.

The rearrangement links TRBV19 to TRBJ2-2; TRBD2 matches at 8 bases. The CDR3 totals 14 residues. Germline V lookup: CDR1 LNHDA, CDR2 SQIVND (reference sequence). The V segment lost 11 bases and the J segment 5 bases; nucleotides outside the gene matches: 10. CDR3 sequence (DNA): TGTGCCGCTTCGGGACTAGGGTTGACCGGGGAGCTGTTTTTT. This translates into CAASGLGLTGELFF.

This sequence joins TRBV9 and TRBJ2-1; the match to TRBD2 covers 12 bases. V was pared by 4 bases and J by 2 bases, with 4 bases of the junction left unmatched. Germline lookup yields CDR1 SGDLS and CDR2 YYNGEE. The CDR3 runs to 16 residues. The CDR3 loop reads CASSPRLAGAYNEQFF. The CDR3, as DNA: TGTGCCAGCAGCCCCCGACTAGCGGGGGCCTACAATGAGCAGTTCTTC.

In its sample, this clone was seen once. This chain joins TRBV19 and TRBJ1-5; possible D gene TRBD1, 5 bases. V shed 8 bases and J shed 4 bases, with 15 bases lying between them. The CDR3 loop spans 14 amino acids. CDR1 and CDR2 (germline): LNHDA, SQIVND (reference sequence). This chain's CDR3 is CASRRGSPNQPQHF. In DNA form, the CDR3 reads TGTGCCAGTCGGCGGGGCTCACCGAATCAGCCCCAGCATTTT. The variable domain in full, completed from reference TRBV19 and TRBJ1-5, reads DGGITQSPKYLFRKEGQNVTLSCEQNLNHDAMYWYRQDPGQGLRLIYYSQIVNDFQKGDIAEGYSVSREKKESFPLTVTSAQKNPTAFYLCASRRGSPNQPQHFGDGTRLSIL.

In nucleotides, the CDR3 is TGTGCCAGCAGTCTGGGGAGCGTTCAGCCCCAGCATTTT. The encoded protein is CASSLGSVQPQHF. The gene calls are TRBV28 and TRBJ1-5; D gene ambiguous. Germline CDR1 MDHEN, CDR2 SYDVKM. V lost 5 bases, J lost 6 bases, and 11 bases lay in between. This CDR3 comprises 13 residues.

The chain recombines TRBV28 with TRBJ2-7; 8 bases map to TRBD2. The germline gives CDR1 MDHEN, CDR2 SYDVKM. This CDR3 is built from 15 residues. V shed 5 bases and J 3 bases; nucleotides not matched to a gene: 9. The CDR3 DNA is TGTGCCAGCAGTCCAACTAGCGGAGGCCGCTACGAGCAGTACTTC. Translating gives CASSPTSGGRYEQYF.

This chain links TRBV9 with TRBJ1-1; tentative D call: TRBD1 (6 bases). The CDR3 contains 12 residues. Trimming took off 4 bases at V and 8 bases at J, with 12 bases between the two ends. Germline V lookup: CDR1 SGDLS, CDR2 YYNGEE. In DNA, the CDR3 is TGTGCCAGCAGCCCCACAGGGAACGAAGCTTTCTTT. Its protein product is CASSPTGNEAFF.

The V gene is TRBV5-4, the J gene TRBJ1-2; TRBD1 might be the D (5 bases). Germline CDR1 and CDR2: SGHNT and YYREEE (reference sequence). Trimming stripped 4 bases from V and 8 bases from J, with 24 bases between. The CDR3 spans 16 residues. CDR3 in DNA: TGTGCCAGCAGCCCATGGAGTGGACACTCTAAGGAGGGCTACACCTTC. Translating it yields CASSPWSGHSKEGYTF.

The chain uses TRBV13 and TRBJ1-1, with D hard to call. Germline V CDR1 and CDR2: PRHDT, FYEKMQ (reference sequence). V was cut by 5 bases and J by 7 bases, with 14 bases left in between. The length of the CDR3 is 13 residues. The CDR3 protein is CASSTYGVGEAFF. CDR3 DNA: TGTGCCAGCAGCACTTACGGGGTTGGTGAAGCTTTCTTT.

This rearrangement joins TRBV7-9 to TRBJ2-3, with D possibly being TRBD1 (6 bases). Germline CDR1 and CDR2: SEHNR and FQNEAQ (reference sequence). There are 14 residues in the CDR3. Trimming removed 3 bases from V and 6 bases from J, with 13 bases in between. The CDR3 protein is CASSFSRGIDTQYF. The CDR3 DNA sequence: TGTGCCAGCAGCTTCTCTAGGGGGATTGATACGCAGTATTTT.

This rearrangement joins TRBV6-6 to TRBJ1-4; TRBD1 might be the D (5 bases). CDR1 and CDR2 (germline): MNHNY, SVGAGI (reference sequence). CDR3 length equals 14 residues. Trimming removed 6 bases from V and 7 bases from J, with 15 bases in between. The CDR3 DNA reads TGTGCCAGCAGGTCCAGGGTTTCTAGTGAAAAACTGTTTTTT. Amino acids: CASRSRVSSEKLFF.

This chain uses TRBV4-2 with TRBJ2-7; perhaps TRBD2 as D (5 bases). Trimming pared 1 base from V and 4 bases from J, leaving 17 bases between. Germline V CDR1 and CDR2: LGHNA, YNFKEQ. This CDR3 contains 16 residues. CDR3 loop: CASSQVLRGSSYEQYF. In DNA form, the CDR3 reads TGTGCCAGCAGCCAAGTATTAAGAGGGAGTTCATACGAGCAGTACTTC.

The CDR3 region is CASSRDSSSYEQYF. In DNA form, the CDR3 reads TGCGCCAGCAGCAGGGACAGTAGCTCCTACGAGCAGTACTTC. The chain combines TRBV5-1 with TRBJ2-7; TRBD1 aligns across 7 bases. Looked up from germline, CDR1 is SGHRS and CDR2 is YFSETQ. Trimming removed 4 bases from V and 0 bases from J; junction bases left unmatched: 4. The CDR3 is 14 amino acids.

This clone has just a few counts. The chain combines TRBV2 with TRBJ2-2; D is possibly TRBD2 (6 bases). V shed 4 bases and J shed 7 bases, with 13 bases lying between them. CDR3 length: 14 amino acids. Germline V gene lookup returns CDR1 SNHLY and CDR2 FYNNEI. CDR3 loop: CASSVGGIGGELFF. The CDR3 region has the DNA TGTGCCAGCAGTGTAGGAGGGATCGGCGGGGAGCTGTTTTTT.

The rearrangement links TRBV6-1 to TRBJ1-5; 11 bases match TRBD1. V trimming: 6 bases; J trimming: 7 bases; junction bases outside the gene matches: 8. The germline CDR1 and CDR2 sequences are MNHNS and SASEGT. This CDR3 region has 15 residues. This chain's CDR3 is CASSPGTGGRQPQHF. The CDR3 coding sequence is TGTGCCAGCAGCCCCGGGACAGGGGGAAGGCAGCCCCAGCATTTT.

V and J are TRBV29-1 and TRBJ2-5, with 10 bases identical to TRBD2. The CDR3 contains 16 residues. The V segment lost 1 base and the J segment 5 bases; nucleotides outside the gene matches: 10. Germline V gene sequence: CDR1 SQVTM, CDR2 ANQGSEA. CDR3 in DNA: TGCAGCGTTGAAGTGTTTCTAGCGGGAGTTCGGGAGACCCAGTACTTC. It codes for CSVEVFLAGVRETQYF.

The chain employs TRBV7-9 and TRBJ2-3; D ambiguous. V was trimmed by 1 base and J by 0 bases, leaving 5 bases between them. The CDR3 is made up of 14 amino acids. CDR1 is SEHNR and CDR2 is FQNEAQ in the germline V gene (reference sequence). CDR3 sequence reads: CASSLDSSTDTQYF. The CDR3 nucleotides read TGTGCCAGCAGCTTAGACTCAAGCACAGATACGCAGTATTTT.

This clone was picked up a small number of times. The chain uses TRBV25-1 and TRBJ2-5; 9 nucleotides align to TRBD2. The V gene's germline CDR1 is MGHDK and CDR2 SYGVNS. The CDR3 totals 18 residues. V lost 4 bases, J lost 2 bases, and 14 bases stayed unmatched. CDR3 loop: CASSALAGVVRAQETQYF. The CDR3 nucleotides read TGTGCCAGCAGTGCGTTAGCGGGAGTAGTAAGGGCTCAAGAGACCCAGTACTTC.

V is TRBV11-2 and J is TRBJ2-7, with 7 bases fitting TRBD1. The CDR3 spans 13 residues. Germline CDR1 SGHAT, CDR2 FQNNGV. The trim removed 6 bases at V and 7 bases at J, leaving 9 bases unmatched. CDR3: CASRILRGTEQYF. The CDR3 DNA is TGTGCCAGCAGAATCCTCAGGGGGACAGAGCAGTACTTC. Using reference TRBV11-2 and TRBJ2-7 for the parts outside the CDR3, the full variable domain is EAGVAQSPRYKIIEKRQSVAFWCNPISGHATLYWYQQILGQGPKLLIQFQNNGVVDDSQLPKDRFSAERLKGVDSTLKIQPAKLEDSAVYLCASRILRGTEQYFGPGTRLTVT.

The chain carries TRBV2 and TRBJ2-1; D may be TRBD2 (5 bases). Germline V lookup: CDR1 SNHLY, CDR2 FYNNEI. Trimming stripped 4 bases from V and 7 bases from J, with 17 bases between. CDR3 size: 15 residues. CDR3 coding DNA: TGTGCCAGCAGTGTTTCGGAGGAACCATTAAATGAGCAGTTCTTC. Protein product: CASSVSEEPLNEQFF.

The chain has TRBV6-5 and TRBJ1-4; D gene ambiguous. The CDR3 is 11 residues long. CDR1 is MNHEY and CDR2 is SVGAGI in the germline V gene. V was pared by 8 bases and J by 7 bases, with 8 bases between. CDR3 in amino acids: CASGEGEKLFF. The CDR3, as DNA: TGTGCCAGCGGGGAGGGTGAAAAACTGTTTTTT.

The chain recombines TRBV29-1 with TRBJ2-1; 12 positions match TRBD2. CDR1 SQVTM and CDR2 ANQGSEA come from the germline V gene. There are 14 residues in the CDR3. The J segment lost 13 bases and the V segment lost 7 bases, leaving 14 bases of the junction unmatched. CDR3 sequence reads: CSATGTSGPRVQFF. The CDR3 bases are TGCAGCGCGACCGGGACTAGCGGGCCTAGAGTTCAGTTCTTC.

The chain recombines TRBV5-1 with TRBJ2-7, with TRBD1 identical over 7 bases. The CDR3 runs to 14 residues. Germline V gene sequence: CDR1 SGHRS, CDR2 YFSETQ. V was pared by 0 bases and J by 3 bases, with 3 bases of the junction left unmatched. The CDR3 coding sequence is TGCGCCAGCAGCTTGGTGGCAGGGGGCTACGAGCAGTACTTC. The encoded protein is CASSLVAGGYEQYF.

The table lists this clone with a few counts. V usage is TRBV11-2 and J usage is TRBJ1-2; TRBD1 might be the D (5 bases). Trimming left V 5 bases short and J 2 bases short, with 12 bases between. Germline V CDR1 and CDR2: SGHAT, FQNNGV. This CDR3 contains 14 residues. The DNA of the CDR3 is TGTGCCAGCAGCCATAGGGGCAGCAACTATGGCTACACCTTC. Its protein is CASSHRGSNYGYTF.

This clone was observed once. The chain couples TRBV11-3 to TRBJ2-3, with a weak D call TRBD2 (6 bases). Germline CDR1 SGHNT, CDR2 YENEEA. V lost 4 bases to trimming and J lost 1 base, with 18 bases between them. The CDR3 spans 17 residues. The CDR3 sequence is CASSSLGAGTGTDTQYF. CDR3 bases: TGTGCCAGCAGCTCCCTAGGAGCGGGTACTGGCACAGATACGCAGTATTTT.

The chain has TRBV29-1 and TRBJ2-1, with 13 nucleotides matching TRBD2. V gave up 5 bases and J gave up 8 bases; unmatched junction bases: 3. Germline V gene data show CDR1 as SQVTM and CDR2 as ANQGSEA. The CDR3 is made up of 13 amino acids. The CDR3 nucleotides read TGCAGCGTTAATGGACTAGCGGGAGATGAGCAGTTCTTC. As protein: CSVNGLAGDEQFF.

The chain is built from TRBV10-3 and TRBJ1-2; 7 nucleotides align to TRBD1. The ends lost 7 bases at V and 6 bases at J; junction bases unmatched: 8. From germline, CDR1 is ENHRY and CDR2 SYGVKD. This CDR3 has 13 amino acids. DNA for the CDR3: TGTGCCATCATTGGGGGACAGATGAATGGCTACACCTTC. Its protein product is CAIIGGQMNGYTF.

V usage is TRBV7-2 and J usage is TRBJ2-1; TRBD2 aligns across 12 bases. The CDR3 consists of 18 residues. The germline CDR1 and CDR2 sequences are SGHTA and FQGNSA. The V and J ends lost 5 bases and 8 bases, in that order; junction bases with no gene match: 16. This CDR3 is CASSPRRASGRARDEQFF. The CDR3, as DNA: TGTGCCAGCAGCCCCCGAAGGGCTAGCGGGAGGGCCAGGGATGAGCAGTTCTTC.

The gene calls are TRBV6-5 and TRBJ1-5, with 8 positions matching TRBD1. Germline V lookup: CDR1 MNHEY, CDR2 SVGAGI. The CDR3 has 14 amino acids. V gave up 5 bases and J gave up 6 bases; unmatched junction bases: 6. The CDR3 region is CASSIGQGIQPQHF. The CDR3 DNA reads as TGTGCCAGCAGTATTGGACAGGGAATTCAGCCCCAGCATTTT.

The chain couples TRBV10-3 to TRBJ1-4; 8 nucleotides match TRBD1. Germline lookup yields CDR1 ENHRY and CDR2 SYGVKD. This CDR3 is 16 amino acids long. V lost 5 bases to trimming and J lost 8 bases; unmatched junction nucleotides: 13. The CDR3 sequence is CAISQIAGTGGEKLFF. CDR3 bases: TGTGCCATCAGTCAAATAGCCGGGACAGGTGGGGAAAAACTGTTTTTT.

V usage is TRBV5-1 and J usage is TRBJ1-1; 8 nucleotides agree with TRBD1. V was pared by 0 bases and J by 7 bases, with 14 bases of the junction left unmatched. This CDR3 contains 17 residues. The germline CDR1 and CDR2 sequences are SGHRS and YFSETQ. The CDR3 protein is CASSLAPIRTGKIEAFF. The DNA for the CDR3 is TGCGCCAGCAGCTTGGCCCCCATCCGGACAGGGAAGATTGAAGCTTTCTTT.